Listed below are T cell receptor beta chains from one sample, sequenced in a study of T cell therapy after organ transplantation. Their antigen targets remain unknown. The method was immunoSEQ multiplex PCR; TCRdb's version includes in-frame clones alone and lacks a portion of them. The sample includes 20,000 to 25,000 clones, 84% of them seen just once. The sequencing used CD8+ T cells from blood, collected after autologous CMV-specific T cell therapy. The receptors stem from a human patient who had received a solid organ transplant and had CMV disease. Some of the T cells might come from the graft donor. Each CDR3 is given with its conserved first and last residue. D genes are given only for firm matches. Clone sizes are given selectively: once, few, many, or a class where the clone is expanded.

abundance: .; v_gene: TRBV7-2; d_gene: .; j_gene: TRBJ2-7; CDR3aa: CASSPSLGSSYEQYF; CDR3nt: TGTGCCAGCAGCCCTTCCCTGGGAAGCTCCTACGAGCAGTACTTC
abundance: .; v_gene: TRBV9; d_gene: TRBD2; j_gene: TRBJ2-3; CDR3aa: CASSVDFSGRGTDTQYF; CDR3nt: TGTGCCAGCAGCGTAGATTTTAGCGGGAGGGGCACAGATACGCAGTATTTT
abundance: .; v_gene: TRBV14; d_gene: .; j_gene: TRBJ2-1; CDR3aa: CASSSLDSINEQFF; CDR3nt: TGTGCCAGCAGCTCTCTGGACAGTATCAATGAGCAGTTCTTC
abundance: .; v_gene: TRBV7-3; d_gene: .; j_gene: TRBJ1-1; CDR3aa: CASSAHGTEYDTEAFF; CDR3nt: TGTGCCAGCAGCGCCCACGGGACCGAATATGACACTGAAGCTTTCTTT
abundance: .; v_gene: TRBV28; d_gene: .; j_gene: TRBJ2-1; CDR3aa: CASSRRSVSSYNEQFF; CDR3nt: TGTGCCAGCAGCAGACGGTCAGTGAGCTCCTACAATGAGCAGTTCTTC
abundance: .; v_gene: TRBV7-8; d_gene: .; j_gene: TRBJ2-5; CDR3aa: CASSQEGQETQYF; CDR3nt: TGTGCCAGCAGCCAGGAGGGGCAAGAGACCCAGTACTTC
abundance: .; v_gene: TRBV4-3; d_gene: .; j_gene: TRBJ2-2; CDR3aa: CASSQDSQGRTGELFF; CDR3nt: TGCGCCAGCAGCCAAGATTCCCAGGGTCGCACCGGGGAGCTGTTTTTT
abundance: .; v_gene: TRBV11-2; d_gene: .; j_gene: TRBJ2-7; CDR3aa: CASSGGSSYEQYF; CDR3nt: TGTGCCAGCTCGGGTGGCAGTTCCTACGAGCAGTACTTC
abundance: .; v_gene: TRBV28; d_gene: .; j_gene: TRBJ2-2; CDR3aa: CASSSLGPPSRELFF; CDR3nt: TGTGCCAGCAGTTCTCTCGGCCCGCCGAGTCGGGAGCTGTTTTTT
abundance: .; v_gene: TRBV4-2; d_gene: TRBD2; j_gene: TRBJ2-1; CDR3aa: CASRSTSGEVDEQFF; CDR3nt: TGTGCCAGCCGTTCGACTAGCGGGGAGGTCGATGAGCAGTTCTTC
abundance: .; v_gene: TRBV6-5; d_gene: .; j_gene: TRBJ2-2; CDR3aa: CASSERDTGELFF; CDR3nt: TGTGCCAGCAGTGAGCGGGACACCGGGGAGCTGTTTTTT
abundance: .; v_gene: TRBV7-9; d_gene: TRBD1; j_gene: TRBJ2-3; CDR3aa: CASQPGQRADTQYF; CDR3nt: TGTGCCAGTCAACCGGGACAGAGGGCAGATACGCAGTATTTT
abundance: .; v_gene: TRBV27; d_gene: .; j_gene: TRBJ2-7; CDR3aa: CASSPLDTLSYEQYF; CDR3nt: TGTGCCAGCAGTCCATTGGACACCCTCTCCTACGAGCAGTACTTC
abundance: .; v_gene: TRBV9; d_gene: .; j_gene: TRBJ1-5; CDR3aa: CASSRGAGPQHF; CDR3nt: TGTGCCAGCAGCCGGGGAGCAGGGCCCCAGCATTTT
abundance: .; v_gene: TRBV4-1; d_gene: .; j_gene: TRBJ1-4; CDR3aa: CASSQERRIGEKLFF; CDR3nt: TGCGCCAGCAGCCAAGAGCGGCGGATTGGTGAAAAACTGTTTTTT
abundance: .; v_gene: TRBV28; d_gene: .; j_gene: TRBJ1-1; CDR3aa: CASSLDRGTEAFF; CDR3nt: TGTGCCAGCAGTCTGGATAGGGGCACTGAAGCTTTCTTT
abundance: .; v_gene: TRBV4-2; d_gene: .; j_gene: TRBJ2-3; CDR3aa: CASSQGVGETDTQYF; CDR3nt: TGTGCCAGCAGCCAAGGAGTGGGGGAAACAGATACGCAGTATTTT
abundance: .; v_gene: TRBV7-2; d_gene: TRBD2; j_gene: TRBJ2-3; CDR3aa: CASSQGLAGVKFVDTQYF; CDR3nt: TGTGCCAGCAGCCAGGGACTAGCGGGGGTGAAGTTTGTAGATACGCAGTATTTT
abundance: .; v_gene: TRBV7-7; d_gene: TRBD2; j_gene: TRBJ2-1; CDR3aa: CASQALTSGVSYNEQFF; CDR3nt: TGTGCCAGCCAGGCCCTCACTAGCGGGGTCTCCTACAATGAGCAGTTCTTC
abundance: few; v_gene: TRBV6-5; d_gene: .; j_gene: TRBJ2-1; CDR3aa: CASTAEVYSREQFF; CDR3nt: TGTGCCAGCACCGCCGAGGTCTACAGCCGGGAGCAGTTCTTC
abundance: once; v_gene: TRBV4-3; d_gene: .; j_gene: TRBJ1-2; CDR3aa: CASSQPKERVYTF; CDR3nt: TGCGCCAGCAGCCAACCTAAAGAAAGGGTCTACACCTTC
abundance: .; v_gene: TRBV7-9; d_gene: .; j_gene: TRBJ2-3; CDR3aa: CASSLKGSRDGFSTDTQYF; CDR3nt: TGTGCCAGCAGCTTAAAGGGGTCCAGGGATGGTTTTAGCACAGATACGCAGTATTTT
abundance: .; v_gene: TRBV7-8; d_gene: .; j_gene: TRBJ2-2; CDR3aa: CASSFEGRSYGGELFF; CDR3nt: TGTGCCAGCAGTTTTGAGGGCCGGTCCTACGGCGGGGAGCTGTTTTTT
abundance: .; v_gene: TRBV4-3; d_gene: TRBD2; j_gene: TRBJ2-7; CDR3aa: CASSQGLAHSYEQYF; CDR3nt: TGCGCCAGCAGCCAGGGACTAGCCCACTCCTACGAGCAGTACTTC
abundance: .; v_gene: TRBV5-8; d_gene: .; j_gene: TRBJ2-1; CDR3aa: CASSAEKAPSYNEQFF; CDR3nt: TGTGCCAGCAGCGCCGAGAAGGCGCCCTCCTACAATGAGCAGTTCTTC
abundance: .; v_gene: TRBV4-3; d_gene: .; j_gene: TRBJ2-3; CDR3aa: CASSQWMTDTQYF; CDR3nt: TGCGCCAGCAGCCAATGGATGACAGATACGCAGTATTTT
abundance: few; v_gene: TRBV10-3; d_gene: .; j_gene: TRBJ2-5; CDR3aa: CASRAYGPKETQYF; CDR3nt: TGTGCCTCTCGGGCCTATGGGCCAAAAGAGACCCAGTACTTC
abundance: .; v_gene: TRBV13; d_gene: .; j_gene: TRBJ2-7; CDR3aa: CASSAGTNNYEQYF; CDR3nt: TGTGCCAGCAGCGCCGGGACAAATAACTACGAGCAGTACTTC
abundance: few; v_gene: TRBV15; d_gene: TRBD2; j_gene: TRBJ2-7; CDR3aa: CATSRDEAGGYYEQYF; CDR3nt: TGTGCCACCAGCAGAGATGAAGCGGGGGGATACTACGAGCAGTACTTC
abundance: .; v_gene: TRBV7-7; d_gene: .; j_gene: TRBJ1-4; CDR3aa: CASSPDVRGELFF; CDR3nt: TGTGCCAGCAGCCCAGACGTTAGAGGCGAACTGTTTTTT
abundance: .; v_gene: TRBV7-6; d_gene: .; j_gene: TRBJ1-2; CDR3aa: CASSLGGPYGGYTF; CDR3nt: TGTGCCAGCAGCTTGGGGGGGCCGTATGGAGGCTACACCTTC
abundance: .; v_gene: TRBV7-3; d_gene: .; j_gene: TRBJ1-2; CDR3aa: CASSLQGDYGYTF; CDR3nt: TGTGCCAGCAGCCTCCAGGGTGACTATGGCTACACCTTC
abundance: few; v_gene: TRBV19; d_gene: TRBD2; j_gene: TRBJ2-1; CDR3aa: CASSIWEGYYNEQFF; CDR3nt: TGTGCCAGTAGTATTTGGGAGGGATACTACAATGAGCAGTTCTTC
abundance: .; v_gene: TRBV11-2; d_gene: .; j_gene: TRBJ2-7; CDR3aa: CASSLDTPYEQYF; CDR3nt: TGTGCCAGCAGCTTAGACACCCCCTACGAGCAGTACTTC
abundance: medium-sized; v_gene: TRBV6-5; d_gene: TRBD1; j_gene: TRBJ1-2; CDR3aa: CASSYGGQKYGYTF; CDR3nt: TGTGCCAGCAGTTACGGGGGACAGAAGTATGGCTACACCTTC
abundance: .; v_gene: TRBV27; d_gene: .; j_gene: TRBJ2-2; CDR3aa: CASSYSGTGNTGELFF; CDR3nt: TGTGCCAGCAGTTACTCCGGGACTGGAAACACCGGGGAGCTGTTTTTT
abundance: .; v_gene: TRBV4-3; d_gene: TRBD1; j_gene: TRBJ1-1; CDR3aa: CASSPNYGQGNTEAFF; CDR3nt: TGCGCCAGCAGCCCGAATTACGGACAGGGGAACACTGAAGCTTTCTTT
abundance: .; v_gene: TRBV4-3; d_gene: TRBD2; j_gene: TRBJ2-7; CDR3aa: CASSQASGTSVYEQYF; CDR3nt: TGCGCCAGCAGCCAAGCCTCCGGGACTAGCGTTTACGAGCAGTACTTC
abundance: .; v_gene: TRBV7-8; d_gene: .; j_gene: TRBJ1-6; CDR3aa: CASSSGSSGSPLHF; CDR3nt: TGTGCCAGCAGCTCGGGGAGTTCGGGCTCACCCCTCCACTTT